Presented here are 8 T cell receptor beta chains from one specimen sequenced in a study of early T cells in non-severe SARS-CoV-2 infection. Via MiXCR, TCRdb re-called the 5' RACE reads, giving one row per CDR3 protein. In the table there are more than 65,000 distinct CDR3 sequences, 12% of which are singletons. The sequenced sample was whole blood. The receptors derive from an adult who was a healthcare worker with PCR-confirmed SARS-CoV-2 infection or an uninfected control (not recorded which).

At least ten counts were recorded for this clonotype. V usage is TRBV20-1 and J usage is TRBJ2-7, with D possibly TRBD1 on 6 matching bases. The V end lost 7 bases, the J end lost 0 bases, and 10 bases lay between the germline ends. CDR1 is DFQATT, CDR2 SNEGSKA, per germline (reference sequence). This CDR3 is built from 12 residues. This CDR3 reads CSGTATSYEQYF. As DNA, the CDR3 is TGCAGTGGGACAGCAACCTCCTACGAGCAGTACTTC.

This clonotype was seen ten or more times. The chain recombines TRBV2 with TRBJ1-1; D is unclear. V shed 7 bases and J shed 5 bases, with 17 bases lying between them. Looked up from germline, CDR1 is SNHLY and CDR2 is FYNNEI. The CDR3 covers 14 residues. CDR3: CASNDGPQRTEAFF. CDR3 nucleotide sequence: TGTGCCAGCAATGATGGCCCTCAGAGGACTGAAGCTTTCTTT.

The CDR3 region is CASSQDQTGRNTEAFF. In nucleotides, the CDR3 is TGTGCCAGCAGCCAAGATCAAACGGGACGGAACACTGAAGCTTTCTTT. V usage is TRBV14 and J usage is TRBJ1-1, with TRBD1 as a possible D gene (5 bases). CDR1 and CDR2 (germline): SGHDN, FVKESK. V lost 0 bases and J 1 base, leaving 12 bases between the germline ends. The CDR3 spans 16 residues.

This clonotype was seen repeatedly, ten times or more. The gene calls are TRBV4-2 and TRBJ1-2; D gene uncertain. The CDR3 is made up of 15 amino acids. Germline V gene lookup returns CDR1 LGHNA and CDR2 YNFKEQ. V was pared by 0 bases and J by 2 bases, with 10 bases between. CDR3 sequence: CASSQDLGMNYGYTF. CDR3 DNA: TGTGCCAGCAGCCAAGACCTTGGCATGAACTATGGCTACACCTTC.

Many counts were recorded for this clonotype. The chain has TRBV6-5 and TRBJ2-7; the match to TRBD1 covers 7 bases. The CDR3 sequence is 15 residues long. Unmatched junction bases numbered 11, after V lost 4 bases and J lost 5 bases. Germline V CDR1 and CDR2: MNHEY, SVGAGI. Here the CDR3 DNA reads TGTGCCAGCAGTTTAGGGGGCCCGGATCTCCACGAGCAGTACTTC. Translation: CASSLGGPDLHEQYF.

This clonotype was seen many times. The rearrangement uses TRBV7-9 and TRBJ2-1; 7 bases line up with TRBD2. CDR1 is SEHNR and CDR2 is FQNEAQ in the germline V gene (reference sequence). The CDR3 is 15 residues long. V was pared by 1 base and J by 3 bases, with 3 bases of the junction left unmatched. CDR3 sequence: CASSLVASGYNEQFF. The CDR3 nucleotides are TGTGCCAGCAGCTTAGTCGCTAGCGGCTACAATGAGCAGTTCTTC.

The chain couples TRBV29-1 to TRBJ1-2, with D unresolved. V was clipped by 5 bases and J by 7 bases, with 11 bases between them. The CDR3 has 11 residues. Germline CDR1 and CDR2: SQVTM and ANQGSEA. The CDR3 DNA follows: TGCAGCGTTCTCCAGGAGGCTGGCTACACCTTC. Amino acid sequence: CSVLQEAGYTF.

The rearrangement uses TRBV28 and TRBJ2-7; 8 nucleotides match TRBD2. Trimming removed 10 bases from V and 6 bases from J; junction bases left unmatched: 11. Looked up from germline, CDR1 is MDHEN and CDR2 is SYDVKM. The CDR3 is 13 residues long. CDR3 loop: CATRTSGSGEQYF. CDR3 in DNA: TGTGCCACCCGTACAAGCGGGAGCGGCGAGCAGTACTTC.